Each of the 31 T cell receptor beta chains below was sequenced from the same sample in a study of blood T cell repertoires in COVID-19 (dated by TCRdb to about 2020). Libraries came from the immunoSEQ multiplex PCR assay. TCRdb re-hosts the immuneACCESS table, in-frame sequences only. Its copies lack some clones; in the studies checked, an unresolved V gene accounts for under half of them, and the cause for the rest is not known. The sample table lists 200,000 to 250,000 clones, roughly 80% of them with a count of one. The ten largest clonotypes hold 15% to 20% of the sample. The specimen sequenced was peripheral blood. Receptor source: a man under 40 with active or convalescent COVID-19.

This rearrangement joins TRBV28 to TRBJ1-3, with 7 bases fitting TRBD1. Germline V gene sequence: CDR1 MDHEN, CDR2 SYDVKM. The V and J ends lost 7 bases and 2 bases, in that order; junction bases with no gene match: 5. The CDR3 is 14 residues long. The CDR3 DNA is TGTGCCAGCACCACAGGGGTAGCTGGAAACACCATATATTTT. Translating it yields CASTTGVAGNTIYF.

The chain carries TRBV18 and TRBJ2-3; 8 nucleotides line up with TRBD2. The germline gives CDR1 KGHSH, CDR2 LQKENI. The CDR3 is 15 residues long. J lost 1 base, V lost 6 bases, and 6 bases had no gene match. The CDR3: CASSHTSGGTDTQYF. CDR3 DNA sequence: TGTGCCAGCTCCCATACTAGCGGAGGCACAGATACGCAGTATTTT.

The chain links TRBV4-3 to TRBJ2-1, with TRBD1 matching over 7 bases. Per the germline V gene, CDR1 is LGHNA and CDR2 is YSLEER. This CDR3 has 17 residues. The ends lost 2 bases at V and 0 bases at J; junction bases unmatched: 7. The CDR3 coding sequence is TGCGCCAGCAGCCAAAACTCTGACAGGGCCTCCTACAATGAGCAGTTCTTC. Amino acids: CASSQNSDRASYNEQFF.

Here the CDR3 reads CASSRSGGAGETQYF. The CDR3 nucleotides read TGTGCCAGCAGCAGGAGCGGGGGGGCCGGGGAGACCCAGTACTTC. V usage is TRBV9 and J usage is TRBJ2-5, with TRBD2 matching over 10 bases. CDR3 length equals 15 residues. Germline CDR1 is SGDLS and CDR2 is YYNGEE. V lost 4 bases, J lost 5 bases, and 8 bases stayed unmatched.

The V gene is TRBV28, the J gene TRBJ1-5; perhaps TRBD1 as D (6 bases). Germline V gene lookup returns CDR1 MDHEN and CDR2 SYDVKM. V lost 5 bases, J lost 4 bases, and 12 bases lay in between. This CDR3 is 14 amino acids long. The CDR3 bases are TGTGCCAGCAGTGGGGGCGGAACAAATCAGCCCCAGCATTTT. Amino acid sequence: CASSGGGTNQPQHF.

This clone has only a few counts. The rearrangement uses TRBV7-9 and TRBJ1-1; tentatively, D is TRBD1 (6 bases). The CDR3 contains 14 residues. V was trimmed by 1 base and J by 5 bases, leaving 11 bases between them. Per germline, CDR1 SEHNR and CDR2 FQNEAQ (reference sequence). Here the CDR3 DNA reads TGTGCCAGCAGCTTAGGACAGGCCCGGACTGAAGCTTTCTTT. The encoded protein is CASSLGQARTEAFF.

This chain connects TRBV4-1 to TRBJ2-3, with 14 positions matching TRBD2. The V and J ends lost 4 bases and 4 bases, in that order; junction bases with no gene match: 7. This CDR3 has 17 residues. Germline CDR1 and CDR2: MGHRA and YSYEKL. The DNA for the CDR3 is TGCGCCAGCAGCCCTCGACTAGCGGGGGGGCGGGCAGATACGCAGTATTTT. This encodes CASSPRLAGGRADTQYF.

V and J are TRBV6-5 and TRBJ1-2, with D possibly TRBD1 on 6 matching bases. The germline CDR1 and CDR2 sequences are MNHEY and SVGAGI. Between the trimmed V and J ends, which lost 8 bases and 7 bases, there was a span of 23 bases. This CDR3 has 15 amino acids. The CDR3: CASGAGPGLQGGYTF. DNA of the CDR3: TGTGCCAGCGGAGCAGGGCCAGGATTACAGGGTGGCTACACCTTC.

This clone was counted a single time. The CDR3 nucleotides are TGTGCCAGCAGATCCTCAGGAACAGATACGCAGTATTTT. It translates to CASRSSGTDTQYF. The chain uses TRBV7-9 and TRBJ2-3; D call uncertain. V was trimmed by 6 bases and J by 3 bases, leaving 10 bases between them. This CDR3 contains 13 residues. CDR1 is SEHNR and CDR2 is FQNEAQ in the germline V gene (reference sequence).

The V and J genes are TRBV29-1 and TRBJ2-3; D gene uncertain. The V gene lost 3 bases and the J gene lost 2 bases, with 9 bases spanning the gap. This CDR3 is 13 amino acids long. The germline V gene encodes CDR1 SQVTM and CDR2 ANQGSEA. CDR3 sequence reads: CSVDQKHTDTQYF. The CDR3 DNA is TGCAGCGTTGATCAAAAGCACACAGATACGCAGTATTTT.

The chain combines TRBV7-2 with TRBJ2-5; TRBD2 matches 12 bases. Trimming removed 3 bases from V and 7 bases from J; junction bases left unmatched: 15. Germline-derived CDR1 and CDR2 are SGHTA and FQGNSA. The CDR3 loop spans 18 amino acids. CDR3 DNA sequence: TGTGCCAGCAGCTTCGGTTCAAGTGCTGTGACTAGCGGGGGGACCCAGTACTTC. This encodes CASSFGSSAVTSGGTQYF.

The CDR3: CASSRGTGNYEQYF. The CDR3 nucleotides are TGTGCCAGCAGTAGGGGGACAGGGAACTACGAGCAGTACTTC. The rearrangement uses TRBV6-5 and TRBJ2-7, with 9 bases aligning to TRBD1. The CDR3 extends over 14 amino acids. The germline V gene encodes CDR1 MNHEY and CDR2 SVGAGI. V was pared by 5 bases and J by 3 bases, with 5 bases of the junction left unmatched.

This clone was seen a single time. The chain couples TRBV9 to TRBJ2-1; TRBD1 matches 8 bases. The CDR3 has 16 residues. After removal of 0 bases from V and 4 bases from J, the junction contained 6 bases not matched to a gene. Looked up from germline, CDR1 is SGDLS and CDR2 is YYNGEE. In DNA, the CDR3 is TGTGCCAGCAGCGTAGGAGGACAGGGAAAGTACAATGAGCAGTTCTTC. Protein sequence: CASSVGGQGKYNEQFF.

The rearrangement joins TRBV2 to TRBJ1-1; weak D call: TRBD1 (5 bases). Trimming left V 6 bases short and J 4 bases short, with 15 bases between. There are 14 residues in the CDR3. Per the germline V gene, CDR1 is SNHLY and CDR2 is FYNNEI. CDR3 nucleotides: TGTGCCAGCAGACCACAGGCAGCGGGCACTGAAGCTTTCTTT. This gives the protein CASRPQAAGTEAFF.

The chain recombines TRBV6-2 or TRBV6-3 with TRBJ2-3; unclear D gene. The CDR3 loop spans 12 amino acids. Germline V gene sequence: CDR1 MNHEY, CDR2 SVGEGT. V lost 3 bases, J lost 9 bases, and 10 bases lay in between. The CDR3 region has the DNA TGTGCCAGCAGTTATGGCCCAAACACGCAGTATTTT. Protein product: CASSYGPNTQYF.

J is TRBJ2-2 and V is TRBV7-3; possible D gene TRBD2, 5 bases. Trimming left V 1 base short and J 4 bases short, with 19 bases between. The CDR3 consists of 18 residues. Germline V gives CDR1 SGHTA, CDR2 FQGTGA. This CDR3 is CASSLNPLTSGITGELFF. As DNA, the CDR3 is TGTGCCAGCAGCTTAAACCCCCTGACTTCCGGGATCACCGGGGAGCTGTTTTTT.

The J gene is TRBJ1-1, the V gene TRBV5-1, with D uncertain. The CDR3 totals 14 residues. V lost 4 bases and J 0 bases, leaving 10 bases between the germline ends. CDR1 SGHRS and CDR2 YFSETQ come from the germline V gene. CDR3 region: CASSNTVMNTEAFF. The CDR3 coding sequence is TGCGCCAGCAGCAACACAGTCATGAACACTGAAGCTTTCTTT.

The chain recombines TRBV27 with TRBJ1-2; D not resolved. CDR3 length: 17 residues. Germline-derived CDR1 and CDR2 are MNHEY and SMNVEV (reference sequence). Deletions cut 3 bases from V and 4 bases from J, with 21 bases between. The CDR3 protein is CASSFFREQLRFYGYTF. The CDR3 nucleotides read TGTGCCAGCAGTTTTTTCCGGGAACAGCTCAGGTTCTATGGCTACACCTTC.

This clone appeared once. This chain connects TRBV30 to TRBJ1-4; D remains ambiguous. CDR3 length equals 16 residues. Trimming took off 2 bases at V and 5 bases at J, with 18 bases between the two ends. Looked up from germline, CDR1 is GTSNPN and CDR2 is SVGIG (reference sequence). CDR3 in amino acids: CAWSPPWGGVNEKLFF. CDR3 bases: TGTGCCTGGAGTCCACCTTGGGGAGGCGTCAATGAAAAACTGTTTTTT.

This chain connects TRBV19 to TRBJ2-5; TRBD2 agrees at 12 bases. V was pared by 4 bases and J by 6 bases, with 6 bases of the junction left unmatched. Germline values: CDR1 LNHDA, CDR2 SQIVND (reference sequence). The CDR3 is made up of 15 amino acids. The DNA for the CDR3 is TGTGCCAGTAGTACCCGGACTAGCGGGGTAAAGACCCAGTACTTC. It yields the protein CASSTRTSGVKTQYF. Filled out from reference TRBV19 and TRBJ2-5, the complete variable domain reads DGGITQSPKYLFRKEGQNVTLSCEQNLNHDAMYWYRQDPGQGLRLIYYSQIVNDFQKGDIAEGYSVSREKKESFPLTVTSAQKNPTAFYLCASSTRTSGVKTQYFGPGTRLLVL.

This chain links TRBV30 with TRBJ1-5; D may be TRBD1 (5 bases). The germline V and J ends were trimmed by 5 bases and 0 bases, with 8 bases remaining between them. This CDR3 region has 13 residues. Germline V gene lookup returns CDR1 GTSNPN and CDR2 SVGIG (reference sequence). As DNA, the CDR3 is TGTGCCTGGTCGACAGATAGCAATCAGCCCCAGCATTTT. Its protein is CAWSTDSNQPQHF.

The chain couples TRBV6-6 to TRBJ2-7; 7 nucleotides match TRBD2. Germline V gives CDR1 MNHNY, CDR2 SVGAGI (reference sequence). The ends lost 5 bases at V and 6 bases at J; junction bases unmatched: 10. The CDR3 is made up of 14 amino acids. The CDR3 is CASSPLAAGSEQYF. The CDR3 DNA reads as TGTGCCAGCAGTCCCCTAGCGGCGGGTTCCGAGCAGTACTTC.

The chain is built from TRBV6-6 and TRBJ1-4, with a possible D match to TRBD1 (5 bases). CDR1 and CDR2 from the germline V gene are MNHNY and SVGAGI (reference sequence). Trimming took 7 bases from V and 7 from J, leaving 19 bases between them. This CDR3 has 15 amino acids. The chain's CDR3 is CASMTQKGRTEKLFF. The CDR3 nucleotides read TGTGCCAGCATGACCCAAAAGGGGCGCACTGAAAAACTGTTTTTT.

This clone was found a few times. V usage is TRBV19 and J usage is TRBJ2-3; TRBD1 aligns across 8 bases. V lost 1 base, J lost 6 bases, and 12 bases stayed unmatched. The CDR3 extends over 17 amino acids. Germline assignment: CDR1 LNHDA and CDR2 SQIVND (reference sequence). The CDR3 spells CASSIGGTGEILDTQYF. The CDR3, as DNA: TGTGCCAGTAGTATAGGAGGGACAGGAGAAATTTTGGATACGCAGTATTTT.

This clone was found a few times. The genes are TRBV4-1 and TRBJ2-7, with D tentatively TRBD2 (5 bases). Trimming took off 0 bases at V and 2 bases at J, with 8 bases between the two ends. The V gene's germline CDR1 is MGHRA and CDR2 YSYEKL. This CDR3 has 14 residues. CDR3 nucleotides: TGCGCCAGCAGCCAAGATCCGAGGGCCTACGAGCAGTACTTC. Protein sequence: CASSQDPRAYEQYF.

This clone was seen once. The chain has TRBV19 and TRBJ2-7, with TRBD2 matching over 9 bases. Germline CDR1 LNHDA, CDR2 SQIVND (reference sequence). The CDR3 length is 15 residues. V trimming: 3 bases; J trimming: 2 bases; junction bases outside the gene matches: 5. CDR3 amino acids: CASSMIAGDTYEQYF. The CDR3 bases are TGTGCCAGTAGTATGATAGCGGGGGATACCTACGAGCAGTACTTC.

The V call is TRBV7-9, the J call TRBJ1-1; possible D gene TRBD1, 5 bases. The CDR3 is made up of 11 amino acids. Trimming stripped 5 bases from V and 8 bases from J, with 9 bases between. Germline values: CDR1 SEHNR, CDR2 FQNEAQ (reference sequence). This CDR3 is CASSATGEAFF. CDR3 nucleotide sequence: TGTGCCAGCAGCGCCACAGGAGAAGCTTTCTTT.

V usage is TRBV27 and J usage is TRBJ1-2; 9 bases match TRBD1. The V and J ends lost 8 bases and 9 bases, in that order; junction bases with no gene match: 19. The germline gives CDR1 MNHEY, CDR2 SMNVEV (reference sequence). The CDR3 covers 16 residues. CDR3 DNA: TGTGCCAGCGGGAGCGCGGCCGGGACAGGGCGTGTCCGCTACACCTTC. This gives the protein CASGSAAGTGRVRYTF.

The chain couples TRBV4-2 to TRBJ2-1; D is possibly TRBD2 (6 bases). The CDR3 is 17 residues long. V was clipped by 5 bases and J by 0 bases, with 17 bases between them. Germline CDR1 LGHNA, CDR2 YNFKEQ. The CDR3 sequence is CASSSPVGGSSYNEQFF. The CDR3 DNA follows: TGTGCCAGCAGCTCCCCGGTCGGGGGAAGCTCCTACAATGAGCAGTTCTTC.

The chain employs TRBV28 and TRBJ1-1; D gene uncertain. Trimming cost V 6 bases and J 7 bases, with 9 bases left between them. Germline CDR1 is MDHEN and CDR2 is SYDVKM. The CDR3 covers 11 residues. This chain's CDR3 is CASSFGDEAFF. The CDR3 coding sequence is TGTGCCAGCAGCTTCGGTGATGAAGCTTTCTTT.

This sequence joins TRBV5-1 and TRBJ2-2; 7 bases are a match to TRBD1. The CDR3 length is 14 residues. Germline V lookup: CDR1 SGHRS, CDR2 YFSETQ. Losses at the gene ends were 7 bases for V and 3 bases for J; bases not matched to a gene: 6. The CDR3 nucleotides are TGCGCCAGCCGCTACAGGGGTGACACCGGGGAGCTGTTTTTT. Amino acids: CASRYRGDTGELFF.